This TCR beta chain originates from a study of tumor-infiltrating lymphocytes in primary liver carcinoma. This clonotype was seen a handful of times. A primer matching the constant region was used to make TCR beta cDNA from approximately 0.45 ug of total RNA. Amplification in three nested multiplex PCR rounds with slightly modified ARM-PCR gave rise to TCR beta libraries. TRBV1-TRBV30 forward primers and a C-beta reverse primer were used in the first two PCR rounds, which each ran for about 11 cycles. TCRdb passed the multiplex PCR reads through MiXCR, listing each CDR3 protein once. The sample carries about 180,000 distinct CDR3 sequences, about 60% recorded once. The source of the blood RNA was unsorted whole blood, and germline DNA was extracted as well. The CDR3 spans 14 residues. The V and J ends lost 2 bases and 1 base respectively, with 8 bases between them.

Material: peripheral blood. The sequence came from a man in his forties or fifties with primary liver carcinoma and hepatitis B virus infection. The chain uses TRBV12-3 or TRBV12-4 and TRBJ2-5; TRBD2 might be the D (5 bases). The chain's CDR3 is CASSLLAGQETQYF. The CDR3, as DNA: TGTGCCAGCAGTTTACTAGCTGGCCAAGAGACCCAGTACTTC.